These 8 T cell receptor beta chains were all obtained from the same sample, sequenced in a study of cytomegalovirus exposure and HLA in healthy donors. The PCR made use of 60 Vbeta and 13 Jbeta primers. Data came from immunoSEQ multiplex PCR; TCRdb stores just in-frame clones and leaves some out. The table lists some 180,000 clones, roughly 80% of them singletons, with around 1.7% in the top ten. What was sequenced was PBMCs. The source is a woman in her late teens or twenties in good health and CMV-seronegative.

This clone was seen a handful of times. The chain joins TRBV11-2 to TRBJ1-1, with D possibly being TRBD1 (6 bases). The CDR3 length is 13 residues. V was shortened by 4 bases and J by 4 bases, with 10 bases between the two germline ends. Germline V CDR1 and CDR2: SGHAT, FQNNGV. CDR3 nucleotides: TGTGCCAGCAGCTCACAGGGTTCCACTGAAGCTTTCTTT. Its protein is CASSSQGSTEAFF.

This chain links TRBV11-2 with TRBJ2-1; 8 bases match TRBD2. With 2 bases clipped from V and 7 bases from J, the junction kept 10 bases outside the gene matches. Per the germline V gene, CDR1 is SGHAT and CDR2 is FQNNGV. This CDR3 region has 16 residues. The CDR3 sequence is CASSLQSGRRDNEQFF. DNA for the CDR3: TGTGCCAGCAGCTTACAAAGCGGGAGACGCGATAATGAGCAGTTCTTC.

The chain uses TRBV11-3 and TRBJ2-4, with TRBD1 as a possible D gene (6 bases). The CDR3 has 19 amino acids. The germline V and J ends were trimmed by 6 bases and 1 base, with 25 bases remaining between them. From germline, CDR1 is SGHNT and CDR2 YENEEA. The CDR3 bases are TGTGCCAGCAGTCCTCAGGGGCCAAGTGATTTCGTCGCCAAAAACATTCAGTACTTC. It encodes CASSPQGPSDFVAKNIQYF.

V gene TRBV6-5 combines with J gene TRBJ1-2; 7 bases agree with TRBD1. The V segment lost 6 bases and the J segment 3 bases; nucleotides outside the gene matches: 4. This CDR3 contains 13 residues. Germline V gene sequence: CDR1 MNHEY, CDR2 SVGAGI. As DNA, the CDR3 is TGTGCCAGCAGCCCCGACAGGGACTATGGCTACACCTTC. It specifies CASSPDRDYGYTF.

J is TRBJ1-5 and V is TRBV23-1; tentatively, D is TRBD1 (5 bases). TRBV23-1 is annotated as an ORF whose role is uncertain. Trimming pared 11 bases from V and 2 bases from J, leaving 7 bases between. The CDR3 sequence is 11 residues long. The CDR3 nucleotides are TGCGCCCAAGGGGGCAATCAGCCCCAGCATTTT. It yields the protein CAQGGNQPQHF.

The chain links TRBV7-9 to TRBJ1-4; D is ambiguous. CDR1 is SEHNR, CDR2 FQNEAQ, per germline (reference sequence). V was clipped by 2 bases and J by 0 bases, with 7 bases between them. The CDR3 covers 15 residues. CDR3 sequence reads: CASSLTGATNEKLFF. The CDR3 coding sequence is TGTGCCAGCAGCTTAACGGGTGCAACTAATGAAAAACTGTTTTTT.

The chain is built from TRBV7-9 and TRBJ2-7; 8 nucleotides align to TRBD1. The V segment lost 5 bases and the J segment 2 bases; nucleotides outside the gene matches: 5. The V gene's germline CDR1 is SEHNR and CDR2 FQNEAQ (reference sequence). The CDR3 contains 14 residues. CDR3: CASSQGQVTYEQYF. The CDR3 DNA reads TGTGCCAGCAGCCAGGGACAGGTAACCTACGAGCAGTACTTC. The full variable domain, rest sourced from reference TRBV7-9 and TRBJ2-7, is DTGVSQNPRHKITKRGQNVTFRCDPISEHNRLYWYRQTLGQGPEFLTYFQNEAQLEKSRLLSDRFSAERPKGSFSTLEIQRTEQGDSAMYLCASSQGQVTYEQYFGPGTRLTVT.

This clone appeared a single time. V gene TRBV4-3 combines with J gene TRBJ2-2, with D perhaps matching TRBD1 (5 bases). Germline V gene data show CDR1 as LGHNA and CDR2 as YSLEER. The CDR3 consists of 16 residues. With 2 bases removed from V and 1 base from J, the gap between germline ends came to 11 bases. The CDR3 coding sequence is TGCGCCAGCAGCCAAACCCAGGGTTTGAACACCGGGGAGCTGTTTTTT. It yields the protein CASSQTQGLNTGELFF.